One and the same sample provided the 24 T cell receptor beta chains below, sequenced in a study of CD4 T cells in relation to SARS-CoV-2 and coronaviruses. Antigens of these TCRs are unknown. TCRdb keeps only in-frame clones here, not all; method: immunoSEQ multiplex PCR. The repertoire holds around 28,000 clones, with about four fifths as singletons. Material for sequencing was memory CD4+ T cells from PBMCs, cultured in vitro. The receptors were gathered from an adult with COVID-19.

The chain has TRBV29-1 and TRBJ1-1; maybe TRBD1 (5 bases). Per germline, CDR1 SQVTM and CDR2 ANQGSEA. V was trimmed by 6 bases and J by 5 bases, leaving 19 bases between them. The CDR3 consists of 14 residues. The CDR3 sequence is CSVPEAKGRTEAFF. CDR3 in DNA: TGCAGCGTCCCTGAGGCCAAGGGGAGGACTGAAGCTTTCTTT. The full variable domain, completed using reference TRBV29-1 and TRBJ1-1, is SAVISQKPSRDICQRGTSLTIQCQVDSQVTMMFWYRQQPGQSLTLIATANQGSEATYESGFVIDKFPISRPNLTFSTLTVSNMSPEDSSIYLCSVPEAKGRTEAFFGQGTRLTVV.

The V call is TRBV10-3, the J call TRBJ2-7, with TRBD2 identical over 8 bases. V was pared by 10 bases and J by 2 bases, with 7 bases of the junction left unmatched. This CDR3 has 13 amino acids. Germline CDR1 and CDR2: ENHRY and SYGVKD. The CDR3 sequence is CATAGDMTYEQYF. Written as DNA, the CDR3 is TGTGCCACAGCGGGGGACATGACCTACGAGCAGTACTTC.

This clone was counted a few times. This chain joins TRBV15 and TRBJ2-1, with TRBD2 matching 11 bases. Per the germline V gene, CDR1 is LNHNV and CDR2 is YYDKDF (reference sequence). The J segment lost 4 bases and the V segment lost 8 bases, leaving 1 base of the junction unmatched. The CDR3 is 13 residues long. CDR3 DNA sequence: TGTGCCACCGGGACTAGCGGTTACAATGAGCAGTTCTTC. It codes for CATGTSGYNEQFF.

V usage is TRBV4-3 and J usage is TRBJ2-7, with D hard to call. The CDR3 is 14 amino acids. CDR1 and CDR2 (germline): LGHNA, YSLEER. The V gene lost 2 bases and the J gene lost 1 base, with 9 bases spanning the gap. CDR3 sequence reads: CASSQSYGSYEQYF. CDR3 bases: TGCGCCAGCAGCCAATCATATGGTTCCTACGAGCAGTACTTC.

The chain employs TRBV21-1 and TRBJ1-5; the table assigns TRBD1, which was not confirmed against the DNA. TRBV21-1 is a pseudogene. CDR3 length: 19 amino acids. For the CDR3, the DNA is TGTGCCAGCAGCAGTTCCGGGACAGCATTTCCTTATAGCAATCAGCCCCAGCATTTT. This gives the protein CASSSSGTAFPYSNQPQHF.

This clone is medium-sized (0.01 to 0.1%) within its sample. The rearrangement uses TRBV6-2 or TRBV6-3 and TRBJ2-7; no clear D gene. The CDR3 is 14 amino acids. Germline V gives CDR1 MNHEY, CDR2 SVGEGT. Trimming cost V 2 bases and J 0 bases, with 8 bases left between them. The CDR3 region is CASSYRATSYEQYF. The DNA for the CDR3 is TGTGCCAGCAGTTACCGTGCCACCTCCTACGAGCAGTACTTC.

The gene calls are TRBV7-8 and TRBJ1-2, with D possibly being TRBD1 (5 bases). The germline V and J ends were trimmed by 5 bases and 0 bases, with 10 bases remaining between them. CDR1 and CDR2 (germline): SGHVS, FQNEAQ. This CDR3 is 14 amino acids long. Here the CDR3 DNA reads TGTGCCAGCAGCGCGGACAACGCTAACTATGGCTACACCTTC. Its protein is CASSADNANYGYTF.

The chain combines TRBV30 with TRBJ1-5; maybe TRBD1 (5 bases). Germline CDR1 GTSNPN, CDR2 SVGIG (reference sequence). Between the trimmed V and J ends, which lost 3 bases and 0 bases, there was a span of 15 bases. This CDR3 spans 16 amino acids. CDR3 amino acids: CAWRAPPGRSNQPQHF. The DNA of the CDR3 is TGTGCCTGGAGGGCCCCCCCAGGGCGTAGCAATCAGCCCCAGCATTTT. Variable domain in full (rest from reference TRBV30 and TRBJ1-5): SQTIHQWPATLVQPVGSPLSLECTVEGTSNPNLYWYRQAAGRGLQLLFYSVGIGQISSEVPQNLSASRPQDRQFILSSKKLLLSDSGFYLCAWRAPPGRSNQPQHFGDGTRLSIL.

This chain uses TRBV5-1 with TRBJ2-3; D is perhaps TRBD2 (5 bases). Germline V lookup: CDR1 SGHRS, CDR2 YFSETQ. CDR3 length: 15 residues. The germline V and J ends were trimmed by 0 bases and 0 bases, with 8 bases remaining between them. The CDR3 here is CASSLAGRSTDTQYF. The CDR3, as DNA: TGCGCCAGCAGCTTGGCTGGGAGAAGCACAGATACGCAGTATTTT.

This clone was observed a single time. This chain uses TRBV24-1 with TRBJ2-1; TRBD2 agrees at 10 bases. The CDR3 is made up of 16 amino acids. Germline V CDR1 and CDR2: KGHDR, SFDVKD. V lost 4 bases, J lost 7 bases, and 9 bases stayed unmatched. The CDR3 bases are TGTGCCACCAGTGACCGTGCTAGCGGGAGCGCGAATGAGCAGTTCTTC. Translation: CATSDRASGSANEQFF.

The J gene is TRBJ2-7, the V gene TRBV6-5; 11 nucleotides align to TRBD2. The J segment lost 5 bases and the V segment lost 2 bases, leaving 8 bases of the junction unmatched. The germline CDR1 and CDR2 sequences are MNHEY and SVGAGI. This CDR3 is 16 amino acids long. CDR3 nucleotides: TGTGCCAGCAGTTACCCTACTAGCGGGAGCTACCACGAGCAGTACTTC. This gives the protein CASSYPTSGSYHEQYF.

The gene calls are TRBV11-1 and TRBJ2-1; D unresolved. Germline CDR1 and CDR2: SGHAT and FQDESV (reference sequence). The CDR3 sequence is 13 residues long. Between the trimmed V and J ends, which lost 5 bases and 4 bases, there was a span of 9 bases. The CDR3 region is CASSQDLYNEQFF. CDR3 in DNA: TGTGCCAGCAGCCAGGACCTTTACAATGAGCAGTTCTTC. Complete variable domain (other parts from reference TRBV11-1 and TRBJ2-1): EAEVAQSPRYKITEKSQAVAFWCDPISGHATLYWYRQILGQGPELLVQFQDESVVDDSQLPKDRFSAERLKGVDSTLKIQPAELGDSAMYLCASSQDLYNEQFFGPGTRLTVL.

This sequence joins TRBV5-1 and TRBJ2-3, with TRBD2 matching over 15 bases. This CDR3 is built from 17 residues. With 2 bases clipped from V and 4 bases from J, the junction kept 5 bases outside the gene matches. Germline V gene sequence: CDR1 SGHRS, CDR2 YFSETQ. The CDR3 spells CASSFGLAGGPSDTQYF. The CDR3 coding sequence is TGCGCCAGCAGCTTTGGACTAGCGGGAGGGCCGTCAGATACGCAGTATTTT. Full variable domain (missing parts from reference TRBV5-1 and TRBJ2-3): KAGVTQTPRYLIKTRGQQVTLSCSPISGHRSVSWYQQTPGQGLQFLFEYFSETQRNKGNFPGRFSGRQFSNSRSEMNVSTLELGDSALYLCASSFGLAGGPSDTQYFGPGTRLTVL.

The chain links TRBV6-5 to TRBJ1-1; possibly TRBD1 for D (6 bases). The CDR3 spans 15 residues. The V end lost 8 bases, the J end lost 0 bases, and 16 bases lay between the germline ends. Germline CDR1 reads MNHEY; CDR2 reads SVGAGI. The CDR3 DNA sequence: TGTGCCAGCTCAACTACCGGGGGGCTGAACACTGAAGCTTTCTTT. This encodes CASSTTGGLNTEAFF.

The rearrangement links TRBV28 to TRBJ2-3; TRBD2 matches 7 bases. Germline CDR1 and CDR2: MDHEN and SYDVKM. The CDR3 has 15 amino acids. V dropped 7 bases and J dropped 2; count of bases not matched to a gene: 9. The CDR3 DNA follows: TGTGCCAGCAATGAACAGCGGGGATTCACAGATACGCAGTATTTT. Translation: CASNEQRGFTDTQYF.

This clone has more than one count but fewer than ten. The rearrangement uses TRBV4-1 and TRBJ2-1, with a weak D call TRBD2 (7 bases). The V gene lost 4 bases and the J gene lost 15 bases, with 19 bases spanning the gap. The germline V gene encodes CDR1 MGHRA and CDR2 YSYEKL. CDR3 length: 13 residues. This chain's CDR3 is CASSPGWGGTPFF. The CDR3 DNA reads as TGCGCCAGCAGCCCAGGGTGGGGGGGCACACCGTTCTTC.

This chain connects TRBV5-1 to TRBJ2-1, with 8 bases fitting TRBD1. Trimming removed 3 bases from V and 0 bases from J; junction bases left unmatched: 5. The CDR3 is 16 amino acids. Germline values: CDR1 SGHRS, CDR2 YFSETQ. The CDR3 is CASSSRQGSSYNEQFF. The CDR3 coding sequence is TGCGCCAGCAGCTCCCGACAGGGGAGCTCCTACAATGAGCAGTTCTTC.

This clone appeared a single time. The chain has TRBV19 and TRBJ2-7; 14 bases are a match to TRBD2. Losses at the gene ends were 4 bases for V and 3 bases for J; bases not matched to a gene: 5. This CDR3 has 16 amino acids. The germline V gene encodes CDR1 LNHDA and CDR2 SQIVND (reference sequence). CDR3 amino acids: CASSRTSGRNNYEQYF. In DNA, the CDR3 is TGTGCCAGTAGTAGGACTAGCGGGAGGAATAACTACGAGCAGTACTTC.

V usage is TRBV11-2 and J usage is TRBJ2-1; the match to TRBD2 covers 13 bases. The CDR3 covers 16 residues. V shed 5 bases, J shed 4 bases, and the junction held 5 bases outside the gene matches. Germline CDR1 is SGHAT and CDR2 is FQNNGV. The CDR3 bases are TGTGCCAGCAGCGGGACTAGCGGGACTCTTTACAATGAGCAGTTCTTC. This sequence encodes CASSGTSGTLYNEQFF.

V gene TRBV28 combines with J gene TRBJ2-2; TRBD1 matches 8 bases. CDR3 length equals 15 residues. V dropped 5 bases and J dropped 3; count of bases not matched to a gene: 5. The germline V gene encodes CDR1 MDHEN and CDR2 SYDVKM. As DNA, the CDR3 is TGTGCCAGCAGTGGCAGGGGGCAGGACACCGGGGAGCTGTTTTTT. It encodes CASSGRGQDTGELFF.

The chain employs TRBV4-1 and TRBJ2-3, with 9 bases that match TRBD1. Germline loops: CDR1 MGHRA, CDR2 YSYEKL. J gave up 0 bases and V 1 base, and 2 bases lay outside the gene matches. The length of the CDR3 is 16 residues. The chain's CDR3 is CASSQVGQGSTDTQYF. Here the CDR3 DNA reads TGCGCCAGCAGCCAAGTAGGACAGGGGAGCACAGATACGCAGTATTTT.

This chain connects TRBV11-2 to TRBJ2-7, with D unresolved. The V end lost 1 base, the J end lost 1 base, and 5 bases lay between the germline ends. This CDR3 region has 13 residues. In germline, CDR1 is SGHAT, CDR2 FQNNGV. In nucleotides, the CDR3 is TGTGCCAGCAGCTTAGGACGATCCTACGAGCAGTACTTC. Protein product: CASSLGRSYEQYF.

This chain links TRBV9 with TRBJ2-1; 9 nucleotides line up with TRBD1. CDR1 is SGDLS, CDR2 YYNGEE, per germline. Germline trimming cut 2 bases from V and 9 bases from J; bases unmatched to any gene: 9. The CDR3 is made up of 15 amino acids. The CDR3 sequence: CASSVQTGGRGEQFF. In nucleotides, the CDR3 is TGTGCCAGCAGCGTCCAGACAGGGGGTAGAGGTGAGCAGTTCTTC.

This chain joins TRBV2 and TRBJ2-5; 10 positions agree with TRBD1. The CDR3 runs 15 residues. Germline trimming cut 6 bases from V and 2 bases from J; bases unmatched to any gene: 6. Germline CDR1 reads SNHLY; CDR2 reads FYNNEI. In nucleotides, the CDR3 is TGTGCCAGCAGGGGGCCGGACAGGGGGCAAGAGACCCAGTACTTC. It codes for CASRGPDRGQETQYF.